The source of this TCR beta chain is a study of T cells after posttransplantation cyclophosphamide. The table came from immunoSEQ multiplex PCR; TCRdb's copy has only in-frame clones and leaves some out. Here the sample spans 9,500 to 10,000 clones, 95% to 98% being singletons. The naive gate required viable CD3+CD4+ or CD3+CD8+ cells with CCR7+CD45RA+CD45RO-CD95-CD27+CD28+ phenotype. This CDR3 spans 18 amino acids. V was trimmed by 6 bases and J by 2 bases, leaving 22 bases between them. Germline CDR1 is LNHDA and CDR2 is SQIVND (reference sequence). Sequenced sample: naive CD4+ T cells sorted from PBMCs. This receptor was identified in a woman in her sixties or seventies in good health, CMV-negative, and a related stem cell transplant donor. The chain couples TRBV19 to TRBJ2-2; maybe TRBD1 (6 bases). Here the CDR3 DNA reads TGTGCCAGTAGCCATCAGGGGAGCCCCTCACTCAACACCGGGGAGCTGTTTTTT. Its protein product is CASSHQGSPSLNTGELFF.